This record covers a single T cell receptor (beta chain). The sample comes from a study of T-cell memory formation after mild COVID-19. CDR1 and CDR2 from the germline V gene are SGHTA and FQGNSA. This CDR3 is built from 14 residues. V lost 3 bases to trimming and J lost 6 bases; unmatched junction nucleotides: 4. Using its own MiXCR run on the 5' RACE reads, TCRdb lists one record per CDR3 protein. This table has roughly 580,000 distinct CDR3 sequences, roughly 18% appearing once. This sequence was found in an adult woman who had mild COVID-19 (a few samples of this study predate the infection). Cell type and time point are not known. Sequencing was done on a sample of PBMCs or a T cell subset sorted from them (not recorded which). The chain links TRBV7-2 to TRBJ2-3; 9 positions match TRBD2. CDR3 in DNA: TGTGCCAGCAGCTTCTCTAGCGGGGCCGATACGCAGTATTTT. Its protein is CASSFSSGADTQYF.